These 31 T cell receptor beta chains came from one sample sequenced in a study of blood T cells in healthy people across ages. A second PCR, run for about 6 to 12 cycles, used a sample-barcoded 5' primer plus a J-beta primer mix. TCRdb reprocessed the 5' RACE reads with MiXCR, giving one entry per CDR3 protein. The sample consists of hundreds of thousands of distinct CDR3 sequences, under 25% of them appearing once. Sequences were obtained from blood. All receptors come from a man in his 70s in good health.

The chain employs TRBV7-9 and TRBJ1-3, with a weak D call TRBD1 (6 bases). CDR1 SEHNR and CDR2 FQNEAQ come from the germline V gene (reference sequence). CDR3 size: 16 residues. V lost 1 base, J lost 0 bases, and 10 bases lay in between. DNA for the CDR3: TGTGCCAGCAGCTTAGGGACAGCAAGCTCTGGAAACACCATATATTTT. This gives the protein CASSLGTASSGNTIYF.

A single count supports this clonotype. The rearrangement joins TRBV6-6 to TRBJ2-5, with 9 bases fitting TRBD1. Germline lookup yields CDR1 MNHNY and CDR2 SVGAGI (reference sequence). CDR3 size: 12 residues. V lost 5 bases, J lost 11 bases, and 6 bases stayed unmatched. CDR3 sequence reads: CASSTQGQGQYF. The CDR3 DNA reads TGTGCCAGCAGTACTCAAGGACAGGGGCAGTACTTC.

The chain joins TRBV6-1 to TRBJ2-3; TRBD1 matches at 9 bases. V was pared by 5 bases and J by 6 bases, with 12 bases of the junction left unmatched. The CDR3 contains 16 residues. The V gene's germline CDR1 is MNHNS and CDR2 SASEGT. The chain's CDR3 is CASSTTGTGYLDTQYF. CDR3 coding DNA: TGTGCCAGCAGTACAACCGGGACAGGGTACTTGGATACGCAGTATTTT.

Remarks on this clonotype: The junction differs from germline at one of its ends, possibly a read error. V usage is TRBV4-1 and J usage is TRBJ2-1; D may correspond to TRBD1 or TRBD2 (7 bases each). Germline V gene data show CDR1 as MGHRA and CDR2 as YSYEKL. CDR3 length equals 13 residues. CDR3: CASSQGEGARKIF. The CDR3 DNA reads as TGCGCCAGCAGCCAGGGGGAGGGGGCCAGAAAGATCTTC.

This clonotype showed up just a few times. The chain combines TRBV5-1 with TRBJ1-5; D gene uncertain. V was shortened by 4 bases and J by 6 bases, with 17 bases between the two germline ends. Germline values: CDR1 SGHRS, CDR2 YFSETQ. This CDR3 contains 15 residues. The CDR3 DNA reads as TGCGCCAGCAGCCCGGAGGGAGAGCGGGGTCAGCCCCAGCATTTT. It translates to CASSPEGERGQPQHF.

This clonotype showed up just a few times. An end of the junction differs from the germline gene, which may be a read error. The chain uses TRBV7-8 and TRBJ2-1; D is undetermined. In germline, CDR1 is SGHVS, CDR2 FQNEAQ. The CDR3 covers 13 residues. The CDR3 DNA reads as TGTGCCAGCATCAAGAACGGCTACAGTGAGCAGTTCTTC. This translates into CASIKNGYSEQFF. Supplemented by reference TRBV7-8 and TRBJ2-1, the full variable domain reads GAGVSQSPRYKVAKRGQDVALRCDPISGHVSLFWYQQALGQGPEFLTYFQNEAQLDKSGLPSDRFFAERPEGSVSTLKIQRTQQEDSAVYLCASIKNGYSEQFFGPGTRLTVL.

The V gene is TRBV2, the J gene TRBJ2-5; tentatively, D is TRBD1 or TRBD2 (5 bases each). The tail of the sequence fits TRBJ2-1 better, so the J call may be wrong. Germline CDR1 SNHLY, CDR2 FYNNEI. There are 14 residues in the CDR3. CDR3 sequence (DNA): TGTGCCAGCAGTGTGGGGGAGTCCTACAATGAGCAGTTCTTC. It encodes CASSVGESYNEQFF.

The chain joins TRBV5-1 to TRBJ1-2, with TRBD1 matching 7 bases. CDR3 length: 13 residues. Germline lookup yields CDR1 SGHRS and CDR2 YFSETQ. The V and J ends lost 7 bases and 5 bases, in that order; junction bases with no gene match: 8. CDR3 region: CASAAGTEYGYTF. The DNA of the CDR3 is TGCGCCAGCGCTGCCGGGACAGAATATGGCTACACCTTC.

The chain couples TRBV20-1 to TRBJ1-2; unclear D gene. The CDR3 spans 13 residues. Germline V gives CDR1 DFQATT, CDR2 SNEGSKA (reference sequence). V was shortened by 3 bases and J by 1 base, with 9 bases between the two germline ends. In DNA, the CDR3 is TGCAGTGCTAGTCCTGGCGGTAACTATGGCTACACCTTC. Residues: CSASPGGNYGYTF.

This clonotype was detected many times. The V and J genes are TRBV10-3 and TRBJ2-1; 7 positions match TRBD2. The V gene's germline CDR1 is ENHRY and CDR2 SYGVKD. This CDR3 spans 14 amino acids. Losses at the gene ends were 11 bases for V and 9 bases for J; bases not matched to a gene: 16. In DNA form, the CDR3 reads TGTGCCCTCCGGCAAGGCGGGAGTGGAGGTGAGCAGTTCTTC. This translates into CALRQGGSGGEQFF.

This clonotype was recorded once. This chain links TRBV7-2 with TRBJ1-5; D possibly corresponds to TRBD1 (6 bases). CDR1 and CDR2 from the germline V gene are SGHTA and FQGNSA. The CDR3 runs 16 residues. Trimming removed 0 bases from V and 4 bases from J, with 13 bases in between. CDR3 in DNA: TGTGCCAGCAGCTTAGCGGGGGGCTCGGGAAATCAGCCCCAGCATTTT. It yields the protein CASSLAGGSGNQPQHF.

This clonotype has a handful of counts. The CDR3 nucleotides are TGTGCCAGCAGCCCATACCGGGACAGGGCGCAAGAGACCCAGTACTTC. This translates into CASSPYRDRAQETQYF. This chain uses TRBV28 with TRBJ2-5, with 9 bases lining up with TRBD1. The CDR3 is 16 amino acids. With 6 bases clipped from V and 2 bases from J, the junction kept 10 bases outside the gene matches. Germline V gene data show CDR1 as MDHEN and CDR2 as SYDVKM. Combining the CDR3 with reference TRBV28 and TRBJ2-5 gives the whole variable domain DVKVTQSSRYLVKRTGEKVFLECVQDMDHENMFWYRQDPGLGLRLIYFSYDVKMKEKGDIPEGYSVSREKKERFSLILESASTNQTSMYLCASSPYRDRAQETQYFGPGTRLLVL.

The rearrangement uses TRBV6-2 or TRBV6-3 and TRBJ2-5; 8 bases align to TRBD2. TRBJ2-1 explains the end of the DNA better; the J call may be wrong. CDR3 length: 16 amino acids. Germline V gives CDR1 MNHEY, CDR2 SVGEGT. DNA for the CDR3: TGTGCCAGCAGTGTCTCCGGGACTAGTTCTTACAATGAGCAGTTCTTC. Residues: CASSVSGTSSYNEQFF.

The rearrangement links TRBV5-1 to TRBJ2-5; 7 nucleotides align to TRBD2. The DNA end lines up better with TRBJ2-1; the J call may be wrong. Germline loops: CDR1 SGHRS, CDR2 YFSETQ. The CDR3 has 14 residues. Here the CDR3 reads CASSHRDYYNEQFF. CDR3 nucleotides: TGCGCCAGCAGCCACCGGGACTACTACAATGAGCAGTTCTTC.

The CDR3 region is CASSLTDRQVNYGYTF. DNA of the CDR3: TGTGCCAGCAGCTTAACTGACAGGCAGGTGAACTATGGCTACACCTTC. This chain connects TRBV7-3 to TRBJ1-2, with D maybe TRBD1 (6 bases). Germline V gene data show CDR1 as SGHTA and CDR2 as FQGTGA. The CDR3 spans 16 residues. Trimming shortened V by 0 bases and J by 2 bases, and 13 bases separated the two germline ends.

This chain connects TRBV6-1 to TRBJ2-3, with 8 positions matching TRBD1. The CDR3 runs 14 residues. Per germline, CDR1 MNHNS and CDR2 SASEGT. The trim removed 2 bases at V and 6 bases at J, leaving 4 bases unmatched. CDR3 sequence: CASSERTGSDTQYF. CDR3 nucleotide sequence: TGTGCCAGCAGTGAAAGGACAGGGTCCGATACGCAGTATTTT.

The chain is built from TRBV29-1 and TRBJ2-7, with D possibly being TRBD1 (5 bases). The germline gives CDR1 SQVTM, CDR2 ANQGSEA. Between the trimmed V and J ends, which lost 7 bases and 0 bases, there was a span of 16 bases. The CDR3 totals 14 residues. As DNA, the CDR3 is TGCAGCGCGTCACAGGCGGTGGACTCCTACGAGCAGTACTTC. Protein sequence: CSASQAVDSYEQYF.

The CDR3 protein is CASSGGQGGTEAFF. Written as DNA, the CDR3 is TGCGCCAGCAGCGGGGGACAGGGTGGCACTGAAGCTTTCTTT. The chain couples TRBV5-1 to TRBJ1-1, with 9 positions matching TRBD1. The CDR3 is 14 amino acids. The J segment lost 4 bases and the V segment lost 4 bases, leaving 5 bases of the junction unmatched. Germline V lookup: CDR1 SGHRS, CDR2 YFSETQ.

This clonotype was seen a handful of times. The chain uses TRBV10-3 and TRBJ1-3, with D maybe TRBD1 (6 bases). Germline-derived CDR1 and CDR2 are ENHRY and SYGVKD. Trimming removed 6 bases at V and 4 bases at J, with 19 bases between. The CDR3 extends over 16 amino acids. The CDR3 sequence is CAIRSDRLRGGNTIYF. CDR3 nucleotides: TGTGCCATCAGATCCGACAGGCTCCGGGGGGGAAACACCATATATTTT.

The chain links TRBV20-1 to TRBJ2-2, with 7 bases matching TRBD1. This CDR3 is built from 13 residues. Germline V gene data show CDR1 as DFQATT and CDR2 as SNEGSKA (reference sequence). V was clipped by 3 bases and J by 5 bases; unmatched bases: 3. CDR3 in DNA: TGCAGTGCTAGGACAGGGTTGACCGGGGAGCTGTTTTTT. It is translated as CSARTGLTGELFF.

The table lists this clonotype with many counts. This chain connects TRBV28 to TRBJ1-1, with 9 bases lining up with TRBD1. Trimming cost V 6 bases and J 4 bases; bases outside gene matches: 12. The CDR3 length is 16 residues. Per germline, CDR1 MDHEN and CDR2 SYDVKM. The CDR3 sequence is CASSSRTGALSTEAFF. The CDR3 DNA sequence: TGTGCCAGCAGCTCCCGGACAGGGGCGTTAAGCACTGAAGCTTTCTTT. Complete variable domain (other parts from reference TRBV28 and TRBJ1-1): DVKVTQSSRYLVKRTGEKVFLECVQDMDHENMFWYRQDPGLGLRLIYFSYDVKMKEKGDIPEGYSVSREKKERFSLILESASTNQTSMYLCASSSRTGALSTEAFFGQGTRLTVV.

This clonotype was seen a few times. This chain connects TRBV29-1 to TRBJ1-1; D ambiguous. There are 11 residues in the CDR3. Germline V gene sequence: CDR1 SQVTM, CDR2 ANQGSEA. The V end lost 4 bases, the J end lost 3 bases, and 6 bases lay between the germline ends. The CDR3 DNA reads TGCAGCGTTGGGGAACACACTGAAGCTTTCTTT. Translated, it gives CSVGEHTEAFF.

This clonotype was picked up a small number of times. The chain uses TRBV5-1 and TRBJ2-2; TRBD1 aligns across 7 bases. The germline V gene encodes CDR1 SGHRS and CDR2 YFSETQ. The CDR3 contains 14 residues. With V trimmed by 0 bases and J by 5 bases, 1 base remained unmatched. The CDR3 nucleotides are TGCGCCAGCAGCTTGGAACAGGGGACCGGGGAGCTGTTTTTT. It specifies CASSLEQGTGELFF.

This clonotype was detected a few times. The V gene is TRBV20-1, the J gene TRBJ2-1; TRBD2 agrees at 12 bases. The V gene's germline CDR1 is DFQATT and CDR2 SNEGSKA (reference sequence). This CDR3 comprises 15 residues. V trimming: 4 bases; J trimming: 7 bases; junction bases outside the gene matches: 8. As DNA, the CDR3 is TGCAGTGCTATTCGGACTAGCGGGACAAGGAATGAGCAGTTCTTC. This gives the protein CSAIRTSGTRNEQFF.

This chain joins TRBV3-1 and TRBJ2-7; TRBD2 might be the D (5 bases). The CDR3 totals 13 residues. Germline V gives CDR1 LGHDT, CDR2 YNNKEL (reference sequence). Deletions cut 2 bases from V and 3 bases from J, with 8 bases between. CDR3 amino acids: CASSQSGSYEQYF. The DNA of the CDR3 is TGTGCCAGCAGCCAAAGCGGCAGCTACGAGCAGTACTTC.

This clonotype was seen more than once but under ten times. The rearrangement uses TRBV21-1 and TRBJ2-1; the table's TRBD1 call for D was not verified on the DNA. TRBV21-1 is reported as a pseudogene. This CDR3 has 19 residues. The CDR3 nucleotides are TGTGCCAGCAGCCAACAGCAAAGTACGTCACAGGGGGCGAGGAATGAGCAGTTCTTC. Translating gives CASSQQQSTSQGARNEQFF.

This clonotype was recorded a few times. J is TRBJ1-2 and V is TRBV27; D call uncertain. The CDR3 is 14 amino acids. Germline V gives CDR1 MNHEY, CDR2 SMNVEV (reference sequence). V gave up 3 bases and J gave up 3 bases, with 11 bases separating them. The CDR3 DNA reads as TGTGCCAGCAGTTTTTCCGGGGATCACTATGGCTACACCTTC. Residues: CASSFSGDHYGYTF.

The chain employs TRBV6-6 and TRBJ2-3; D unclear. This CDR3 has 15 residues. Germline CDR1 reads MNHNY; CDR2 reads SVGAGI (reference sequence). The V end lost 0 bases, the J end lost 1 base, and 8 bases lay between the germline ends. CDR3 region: CASSYSIFRTDTQYF. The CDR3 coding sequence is TGTGCCAGCAGTTACTCAATTTTTCGCACAGATACGCAGTATTTT.

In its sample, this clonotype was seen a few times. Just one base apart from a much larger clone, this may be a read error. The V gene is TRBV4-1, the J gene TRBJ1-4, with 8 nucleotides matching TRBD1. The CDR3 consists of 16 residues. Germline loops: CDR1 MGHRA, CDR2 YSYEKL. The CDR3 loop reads CASSQGQQGVGEKLLF. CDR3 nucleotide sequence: TGCGCCAGCAGCCAAGGGCAACAGGGGGTCGGAGAAAAACTGCTTTTT.

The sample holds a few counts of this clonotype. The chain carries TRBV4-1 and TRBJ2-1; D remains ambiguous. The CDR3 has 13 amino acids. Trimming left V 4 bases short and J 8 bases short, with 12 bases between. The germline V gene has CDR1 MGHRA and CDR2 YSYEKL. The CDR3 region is CASSRDPADEQFF. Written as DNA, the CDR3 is TGCGCCAGCAGCCGAGATCCAGCAGATGAGCAGTTCTTC.

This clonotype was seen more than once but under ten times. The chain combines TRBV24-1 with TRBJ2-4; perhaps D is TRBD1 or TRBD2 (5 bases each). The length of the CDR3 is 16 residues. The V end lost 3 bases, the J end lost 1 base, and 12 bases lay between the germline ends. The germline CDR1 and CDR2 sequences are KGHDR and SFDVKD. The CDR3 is CATSDRGTGAKNIQYF. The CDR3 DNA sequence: TGTGCCACCAGTGATAGGGGCACGGGGGCCAAAAACATTCAGTACTTC.